Listed here is a single T cell receptor beta chain. These data come from a study of blood T cell repertoires in COVID-19. Study in general: There were acute and convalescent COVID-19 samples, and they came from the United States, Italy and Spain. In each case, the material was cDNA or gDNA derived from T cells, B-cell-depleted T cells, or PBMCs.

V lost 8 bases, J lost 5 bases, and 18 bases lay in between. Germline CDR1 SNHLY, CDR2 FYNNEI. CDR3 length: 14 residues. In the authors' methods: Amplifying reference gene primers gave estimates of nucleated cell counts. Profiled with immunoSEQ multiplex PCR; TCRdb holds only in-frame clones, not every one. That table gives V, J and clone size, and the DNA gave D and trimming. The sample has around 200,000 clones; about four fifths are singletons. The chain combines TRBV2 with TRBJ1-1, with a weak D call TRBD1 (6 bases). Specimen: peripheral blood. The sequence was obtained from a man aged 35-49 years with active or convalescent COVID-19. The CDR3 sequence: CASDGVQGLTEAFF. The CDR3 nucleotides are TGTGCCAGCGATGGGGTCCAGGGGCTGACTGAAGCTTTCTTT.